This note documents a single T cell receptor beta chain sequence. The antigen is undetermined. The data derive from a study of cytomegalovirus exposure and HLA in healthy donors. Study-wide results and limits: A later analysis linked a missense DCLRE1C variant to TCR beta V- and J-gene trimming. Most sequenced TCRs were rare (though some public TCRs occurred in many donors).

The CDR3 is made up of 15 amino acids. The V end was cut by 1 base, the J end by 3 bases, with 12 bases between. CDR1 and CDR2 from the germline V gene are SEHNR and FQNEAQ (reference sequence). In the PCR, 60 Vbeta and 13 Jbeta primers were used. The assay was immunoSEQ multiplex PCR, and TCRdb's table has in-frame clones only and misses some. This sample has some 170,000 clones, with 70% to 80% found just once. The V gene is TRBV7-9, the J gene TRBJ2-5; possibly TRBD1 for D (7 bases). The material sequenced was PBMCs. The TCR was taken from a man aged 18 to 29 in good health and CMV-seropositive. CDR3 residues: CASSLGIRGEETQYF. The CDR3, as DNA: TGTGCCAGCAGCTTAGGAATCAGGGGGGAAGAGACCCAGTACTTC.